This TCR beta chain was sequenced during a study of spatial heterogeneity in lung cancer. Findings and limits, study-wide: The authors estimated that approximately 6.9% of tumor T cells were covered for alpha chains and about 12% for beta chains. Quantities of ubiquitous and regional expanded TCRs paralleled ubiquitous and regional nonsynonymous mutations, respectively. How many expanded intratumoral alpha and beta TCRs were present tracked the tumor mutation count, which was a count of nonsynonymous mutations.

TCRdb re-analysed the 5' RACE reads in MiXCR, keeping a single row per CDR3 protein. The repertoire consists of some 9,900 distinct CDR3 sequences, with 8% occurring once and the leading ten covering about a fifth. V lost 8 bases, J lost 1 base, and 5 bases lay in between. The CDR3 runs to 11 residues. CDR1 is LNHDA and CDR2 is SQIVND in the germline V gene (reference sequence). Time point reported: sample taken at primary tumor resection. Untreated early-stage non-small cell lung cancer patients, around 72 in total, were the donors. This clonotype has at least ten counts. Its antigen is undetermined. The sample here was lung tumor tissue, taken at surgery. This chain joins TRBV19 and TRBJ1-1; D is unresolved. This clonotype was sampled from a male donor with early-stage non-small cell lung cancer. The CDR3 region has the DNA TGTGCCAGTTCCGCGAACACTGAAGCTTTCTTT. This codes for CASSANTEAFF. The entire variable domain, with the rest obtained from reference TRBV19 and TRBJ1-1, is as follows: DGGITQSPKYLFRKEGQNVTLSCEQNLNHDAMYWYRQDPGQGLRLIYYSQIVNDFQKGDIAEGYSVSREKKESFPLTVTSAQKNPTAFYLCASSANTEAFFGQGTRLTVV.